This T cell receptor beta chain was sequenced during a study of blood T cell repertoires in COVID-19. Across the whole study: T cells, B-cell-depleted T cells, or PBMCs supplied cDNA or gDNA.

This clone was seen many times. Germline values: CDR1 KGHDR, CDR2 SFDVKD. CDR3 length equals 13 residues. Trimming removed 2 bases from V and 8 bases from J; junction bases left unmatched: 4. Original handling: Counts of nucleated cells, estimated from reference gene primer amplification, were obtained. Libraries were prepared by immunoSEQ multiplex PCR; TCRdb keeps only in-frame clonotypes and omits some of them. Clonal size and the V and J genes are those of that table, whereas D and trimming came from the DNA. The table lists approximately 75,000 clones, more than 70% of them singletons, with roughly 13% in the top ten.

The chain employs TRBV24-1 and TRBJ1-1; 7 positions agree with TRBD1. This clonotype was obtained from a man between 45 and 60 years old with COVID-19, enrolled during active disease. Sequenced material: peripheral blood. The DNA for the CDR3 is TGTGCCACCAGTGATTCAGGGACAGAAGAAGCTTTCTTT. This gives the protein CATSDSGTEEAFF.